The clone carrying this T cell receptor beta chain was counted many times. Time point of the sample: sample taken at primary tumor resection. This entry is derived from a study of spatial heterogeneity in lung cancer. This CDR3 is built from 13 residues. The V end was cut by 0 bases, the J end by 8 bases, with 10 bases between. CDR1 and CDR2 from the germline V gene are LGHDT and YNNKEL (reference sequence). In TCRdb, the 5' RACE reads were re-called with MiXCR into one record per CDR3 protein. Of tens of thousands of distinct CDR3 sequences detected, roughly 7.2% appear once; the ten largest clones hold approximately 30%.

This sequence joins TRBV3-1 and TRBJ1-2; unclear D gene. This receptor was identified in a female donor with early-stage non-small cell lung cancer. This specimen was PBMCs, taken at surgery. For the CDR3, the DNA is TGTGCCAGCAGCCAAGAGGGTCTGCACGGCTACACCTTC. This codes for CASSQEGLHGYTF.